A selection of T cell receptor beta chains follows, all from one sample in a study of response to subunit inactivated influenza vaccine. TCRdb independently ran MiXCR on the RT-PCR reads; one entry per CDR3 protein. Of hundreds of thousands of distinct CDR3 sequences listed, about 25% are singletons. The specimen comprised CD4+ T cells sorted from PBMCs, sampled about 5 days after vaccination. Every receptor here comes from a man aged 45-65 years who received an inactivated influenza vaccine. CDR3s include the opening cysteine and the closing phenylalanine or tryptophan. D genes are given only for firm matches. The size field is filled for only some rows; it gives once, few, many or a size class.

cdr3_nt cdr3_aa d_call clone_size v_call cdr3_length j_call
TGCAGTGCCTCGACAGGGGGAAGTTACTCCTACAATGAGCAGTTCTTC CSASTGGSYSYNEQFF TRBD1 NA TRBV20-1 16 TRBJ2-1
TGTGCCAGCAGTCAACTGAGATCCCGAGAGGGGGCTTTCTACGAGCAGTACTTC CASSQLRSREGAFYEQYF TRBD1 NA TRBV6-1 18 TRBJ2-7
TGCGCCAGCAGCTTGAGATCCAGCTACAACCCCCCCTACGAGCAGTACTTC CASSLRSSYNPPYEQYF NA few TRBV5-1 17 TRBJ2-7
TGTGCCAGCAGCCCCTGGACAGGGGGGGCCTACGAGCAGTACTTC CASSPWTGGAYEQYF TRBD1 few TRBV7-2 15 TRBJ2-7
TGTGCCAGCAGAGACTCCTTGCATCAGCCCCAGCATTTT CASRDSLHQPQHF NA NA TRBV6-2/TRBV6-3 13 TRBJ1-5
TGTGCCAGCAGCTTAACCTACGTGCAGTTCTTC CASSLTYVQFF NA few TRBV7-2 11 TRBJ2-1
TGCAGTGCTAATAATGGCAGGGGGGCGGGAGGCTACACCTTC CSANNGRGAGGYTF TRBD1 few TRBV20-1 14 TRBJ1-2
TGTGCCAGCAATCGGGCCCCAAGCTCCTACAATGAGCAGTTCTTC CASNRAPSSYNEQFF NA NA TRBV11-2 15 TRBJ2-1
TGTGCCAGCAGTTTTCGGTTGGGCCGGAGAACAGATACGCAGTATTTT CASSFRLGRRTDTQYF NA few TRBV12-3/TRBV12-4 16 TRBJ2-3
TGTGCCAGCAGCCAAGAAGGGACTAGCGGCTACAATGAGCAGTTCTTC CASSQEGTSGYNEQFF TRBD2 NA TRBV4-2 16 TRBJ2-1
TGTGCCAGCAGGACACAGGGTTCGAACACCGGGGAGCTGTTTTTT CASRTQGSNTGELFF NA NA TRBV21-1 15 TRBJ2-2
TGCAGTGTCATATGGGGGGCCGTCCCTGAGCAGTTCTTC CSVIWGAVPEQFF NA NA TRBV20-1 13 TRBJ2-1
TGTGCCACCAGCGGCTCGGGCCCAATGTCCGGGGAGCTGTTTTTT CATSGSGPMSGELFF NA few TRBV15 15 TRBJ2-2
TGCGCCAGCAGCCAGCCCTTCAGGGGGGAGAACACTGAAGCTTTCTTT CASSQPFRGENTEAFF TRBD1 few TRBV4-1 16 TRBJ1-1
TGTGCCAGCAGCTTAGTCCCGGGGACAGGGGGTGAGCAGTACTTC CASSLVPGTGGEQYF TRBD1 few TRBV7-2 15 TRBJ2-7
TGTGCCAGCTCACCACTAGCGGGCCACTACGAGCAGTACTTC CASSPLAGHYEQYF TRBD2 many TRBV18 14 TRBJ2-7
TGCAGTGCTAGGGACTCCCCAGGGACAGATACGCAGTATTTT CSARDSPGTDTQYF NA NA TRBV20-1 14 TRBJ2-3
TGTGCCAGCAGCCCCGTGCGGGGAGTCGCCGTGGGTGCGTCACCCCTCCACTTT CASSPVRGVAVGASPLHF NA few TRBV11-2 18 TRBJ1-6
TGTGCCAGCAGCTATACAGGGGGCAAGTTCTTC CASSYTGGKFF TRBD1 NA TRBV5-6 11 TRBJ2-1
TGTGCCAGCAGTACAGGGACAGGCGGCGAGCAGTACTTC CASSTGTGGEQYF TRBD1 NA TRBV12-3/TRBV12-4 13 TRBJ2-7
TGTGCCAGCAGTCGGGACAGGGGGCTTATCTATGGCTACACCTTC CASSRDRGLIYGYTF TRBD1 NA TRBV12-3/TRBV12-4 15 TRBJ1-2
TGCAGTGCCATCAGGACTAGCGGGGTTTTCTACGAGCAGTACTTC CSAIRTSGVFYEQYF TRBD2 NA TRBV20-1 15 TRBJ2-7
TGTGCCAGCAACTTCTATGGGGGTTCACCCCTCCACTTT CASNFYGGSPLHF NA NA TRBV27 13 TRBJ1-6
TGTGCCAGCAGTGGACTAGCGGGAGGGCCTTACAATGAGCAGTTCTTC CASSGLAGGPYNEQFF TRBD2 few TRBV11-2 16 TRBJ2-1
TGTGCCAGCAGTTTGCCCCAGGGCAGAGGCTACACCTTC CASSLPQGRGYTF NA few TRBV12-3/TRBV12-4 13 TRBJ1-2
TGTGCCAGCCAGCGGCGGACTAGCGGGAGACCTTTCAATGAGCAGTTCTTC CASQRRTSGRPFNEQFF TRBD2 few TRBV6-1 17 TRBJ2-1
TGCGCCAGCAGGGAAGTAGCGGGAGCTGAGCAGTTCTTC CASREVAGAEQFF TRBD2 few TRBV5-1 13 TRBJ2-1
TGTGCCAGCAGCCTCTTTCGGCAAAATGAGCAGTTCTTC CASSLFRQNEQFF NA NA TRBV7-2 13 TRBJ2-1
TGTGCCACCAGTGGGGGGGTCTACTCCTCCTATGGCTACACCTTC CATSGGVYSSYGYTF NA NA TRBV24-1 15 TRBJ1-2
TGCAGTCCCGGGGGGACTAGCGGAACCTACAATGAGCAGTTCTTC CSPGGTSGTYNEQFF TRBD2 NA TRBV20-1 15 TRBJ2-1
TGTGCCAGCAGTGATTTGGGTTTTGGGGGGCCTGACTACGAGCAGTACTTC CASSDLGFGGPDYEQYF NA NA TRBV2 17 TRBJ2-7
TGCGCCAGCAGCCCCTTACTAGCGGGAGAGGGGCAGTTCTTC CASSPLLAGEGQFF TRBD2 few TRBV5-1 14 TRBJ2-1
TGTGCCAGCAGGCTAGCGGGAGGACTTCCCGGGGAGCTGTTTTTT CASRLAGGLPGELFF TRBD2 NA TRBV6-2/TRBV6-3 15 TRBJ2-2
TGCGCCAGCAGCTTGGACAGGGGGCATTCCGAGCAGTACTTC CASSLDRGHSEQYF TRBD1 few TRBV5-1 14 TRBJ2-7
TGTGCCACCAGCAGAGATCTCCAGGGCACTGAAGCTTTCTTT CATSRDLQGTEAFF NA few TRBV15 14 TRBJ1-1
TGCGCCAGCAGCCAACAGACAGGGACTCAGCCCCAGCATTTT CASSQQTGTQPQHF TRBD1 NA TRBV4-3 14 TRBJ1-5
TGCAGTGCTAGAGATCTCTCGTGGGCCGAGACCCAGTACTTC CSARDLSWAETQYF NA few TRBV20-1 14 TRBJ2-5
TGTGCCTGGAAAGGGGGGGCCTACAATGAGCAGTTCTTC CAWKGGAYNEQFF NA NA TRBV30 13 TRBJ2-1
TGTGCCAGCAGTTTACTCCGGGGGGAGAACTATGGCTACACCTTC CASSLLRGENYGYTF NA NA TRBV28 15 TRBJ1-2
TGTGCCAGCAAAAAAGGTGCCGGGGTGTCCCAGCATTTT CASKKGAGVSQHF NA NA TRBV6-2/TRBV6-3 13 TRBJ1-5